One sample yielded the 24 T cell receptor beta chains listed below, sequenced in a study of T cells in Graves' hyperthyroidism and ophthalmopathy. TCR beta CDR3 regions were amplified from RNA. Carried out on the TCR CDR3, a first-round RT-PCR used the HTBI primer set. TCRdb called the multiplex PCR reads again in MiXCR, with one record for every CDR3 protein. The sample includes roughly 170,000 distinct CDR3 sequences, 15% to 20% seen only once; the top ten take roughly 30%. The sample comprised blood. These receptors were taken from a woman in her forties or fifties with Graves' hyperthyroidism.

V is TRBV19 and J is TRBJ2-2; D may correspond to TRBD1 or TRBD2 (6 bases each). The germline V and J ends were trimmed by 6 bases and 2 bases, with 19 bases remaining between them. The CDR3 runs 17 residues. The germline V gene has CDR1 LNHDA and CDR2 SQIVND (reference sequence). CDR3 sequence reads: CASRGGWGAPNTGELFF. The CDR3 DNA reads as TGTGCCAGTAGAGGCGGGTGGGGGGCTCCTAACACCGGGGAGCTGTTTTTT.

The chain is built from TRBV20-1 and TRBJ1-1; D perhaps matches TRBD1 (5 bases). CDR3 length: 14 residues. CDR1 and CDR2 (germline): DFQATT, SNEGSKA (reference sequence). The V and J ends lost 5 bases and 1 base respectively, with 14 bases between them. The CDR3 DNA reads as TGCAGTGCTGATAGGGGATTCCAGAACACTGAAGCTTTCTTT. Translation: CSADRGFQNTEAFF.

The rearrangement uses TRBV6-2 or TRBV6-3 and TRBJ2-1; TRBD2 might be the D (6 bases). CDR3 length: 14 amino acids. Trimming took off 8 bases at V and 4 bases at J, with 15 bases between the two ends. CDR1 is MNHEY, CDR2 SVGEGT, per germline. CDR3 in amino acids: CASLLGGTYNEQFF. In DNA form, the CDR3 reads TGTGCCAGCCTCTTAGGCGGGACTTACAATGAGCAGTTCTTC.

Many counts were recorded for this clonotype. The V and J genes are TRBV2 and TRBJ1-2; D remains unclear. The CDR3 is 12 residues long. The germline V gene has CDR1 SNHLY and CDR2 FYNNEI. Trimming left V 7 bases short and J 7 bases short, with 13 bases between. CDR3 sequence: CASNPGVGGYTF. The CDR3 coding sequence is TGTGCCAGCAACCCGGGTGTGGGTGGCTACACCTTC.

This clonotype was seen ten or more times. CDR3 in amino acids: CASSSQDRVGTDTQYF. In DNA form, the CDR3 reads TGTGCCAGCAGCTCCCAGGACAGGGTGGGCACAGATACGCAGTATTTT. The chain uses TRBV7-9 and TRBJ2-3; 8 bases match TRBD1. The CDR3 is 16 residues long. Germline trimming cut 4 bases from V and 1 base from J; bases unmatched to any gene: 7. Germline V gives CDR1 SEHNR, CDR2 FQNEAQ (reference sequence).

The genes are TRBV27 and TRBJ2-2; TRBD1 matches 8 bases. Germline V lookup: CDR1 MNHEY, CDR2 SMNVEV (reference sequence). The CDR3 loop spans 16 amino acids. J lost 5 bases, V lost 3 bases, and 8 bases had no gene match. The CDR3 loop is CASSFGQGAGTGELFF. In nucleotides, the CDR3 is TGTGCCAGCAGTTTTGGGCAGGGGGCAGGTACCGGGGAGCTGTTTTTT.

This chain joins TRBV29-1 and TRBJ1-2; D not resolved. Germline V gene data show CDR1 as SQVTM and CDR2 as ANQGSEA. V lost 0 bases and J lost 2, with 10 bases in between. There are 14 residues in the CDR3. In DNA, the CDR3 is TGCAGCGTTGAAGATCGACCATCAAACTATGGCTACACCTTC. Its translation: CSVEDRPSNYGYTF.

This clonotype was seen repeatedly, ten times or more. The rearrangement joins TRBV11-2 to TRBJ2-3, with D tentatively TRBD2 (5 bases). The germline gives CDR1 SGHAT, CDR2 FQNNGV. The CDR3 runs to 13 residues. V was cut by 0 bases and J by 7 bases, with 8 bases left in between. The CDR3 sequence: CASSLDLAYTQYF. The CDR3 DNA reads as TGTGCCAGCAGCTTAGACCTAGCCTATACGCAGTATTTT.

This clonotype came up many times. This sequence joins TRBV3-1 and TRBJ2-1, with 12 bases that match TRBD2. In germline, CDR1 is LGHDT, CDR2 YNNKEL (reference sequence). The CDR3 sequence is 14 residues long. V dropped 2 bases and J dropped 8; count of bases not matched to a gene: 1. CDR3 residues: CASSQLAGGDEQFF. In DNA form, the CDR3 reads TGTGCCAGCAGCCAACTAGCGGGGGGGGATGAGCAGTTCTTC.

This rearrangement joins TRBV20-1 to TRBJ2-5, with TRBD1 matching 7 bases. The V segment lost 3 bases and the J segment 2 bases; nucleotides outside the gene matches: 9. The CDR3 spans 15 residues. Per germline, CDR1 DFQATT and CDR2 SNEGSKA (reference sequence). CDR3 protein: CSARRLGGPQETQYF. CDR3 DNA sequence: TGCAGTGCTAGGCGGCTAGGGGGCCCTCAAGAGACCCAGTACTTC.

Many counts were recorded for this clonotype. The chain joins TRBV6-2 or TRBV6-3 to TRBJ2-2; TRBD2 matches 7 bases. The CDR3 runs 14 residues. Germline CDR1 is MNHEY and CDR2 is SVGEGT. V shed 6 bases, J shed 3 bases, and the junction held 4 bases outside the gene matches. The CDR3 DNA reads TGTGCCAGCAGGGGAGGGGATGACACCGGGGAGCTGTTTTTT. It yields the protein CASRGGDDTGELFF.

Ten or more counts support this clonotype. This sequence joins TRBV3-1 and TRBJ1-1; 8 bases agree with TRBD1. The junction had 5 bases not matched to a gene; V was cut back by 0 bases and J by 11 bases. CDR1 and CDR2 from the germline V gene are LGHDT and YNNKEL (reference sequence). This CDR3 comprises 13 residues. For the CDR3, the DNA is TGTGCCAGCAGCCAAGACAGGGGGCGGTGGGCTTTCTTT. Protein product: CASSQDRGRWAFF. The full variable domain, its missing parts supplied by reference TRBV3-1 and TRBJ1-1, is DTAVSQTPKYLVTQMGNDKSIKCEQNLGHDTMYWYKQDSKKFLKIMFSYNNKELIINETVPNRFSPKSPDKAHLNLHINSLELGDSAVYFCASSQDRGRWAFFGQGTRLTVV.

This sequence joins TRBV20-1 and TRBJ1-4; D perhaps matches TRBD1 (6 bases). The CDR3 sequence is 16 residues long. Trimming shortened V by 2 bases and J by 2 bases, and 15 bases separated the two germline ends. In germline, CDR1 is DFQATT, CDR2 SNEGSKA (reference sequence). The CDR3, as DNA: TGCAGTGCTAGAAGTCTGGGGGGGCACACTAATGAAAAACTGTTTTTT. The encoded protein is CSARSLGGHTNEKLFF.

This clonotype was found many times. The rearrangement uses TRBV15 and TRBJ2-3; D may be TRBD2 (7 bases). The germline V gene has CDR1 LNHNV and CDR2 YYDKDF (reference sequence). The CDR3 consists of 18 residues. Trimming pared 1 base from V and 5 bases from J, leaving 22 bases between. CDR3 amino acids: CATSRGLSASGGLDTQYF. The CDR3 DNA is TGTGCCACCAGCAGAGGGTTGTCAGCCTCGGGGGGCCTAGATACGCAGTATTTT.

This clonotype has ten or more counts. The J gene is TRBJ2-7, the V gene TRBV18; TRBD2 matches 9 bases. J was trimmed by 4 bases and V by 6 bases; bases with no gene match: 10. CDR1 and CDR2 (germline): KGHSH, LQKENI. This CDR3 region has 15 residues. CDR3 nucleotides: TGTGCCAGCTCTCCCGGACTAGCGTTGAATTACGAGCAGTACTTC. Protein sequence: CASSPGLALNYEQYF.

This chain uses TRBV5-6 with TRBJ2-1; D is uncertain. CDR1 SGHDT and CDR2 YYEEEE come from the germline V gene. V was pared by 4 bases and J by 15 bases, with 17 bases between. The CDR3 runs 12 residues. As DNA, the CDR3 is TGTGCCAGCAGCATAGGTCCGCCGCCTATGTTCTTC. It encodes CASSIGPPPMFF.

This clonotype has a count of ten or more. CDR3 loop: CASSLWESSYNSPLHF. The CDR3 nucleotides read TGCGCCAGCAGCTTGTGGGAAAGCTCCTATAATTCACCCCTCCACTTT. The genes are TRBV5-1 and TRBJ1-6; unclear D gene. Germline CDR1 and CDR2: SGHRS and YFSETQ. The length of the CDR3 is 16 residues. The V and J ends lost 1 base and 0 bases respectively, with 8 bases between them.

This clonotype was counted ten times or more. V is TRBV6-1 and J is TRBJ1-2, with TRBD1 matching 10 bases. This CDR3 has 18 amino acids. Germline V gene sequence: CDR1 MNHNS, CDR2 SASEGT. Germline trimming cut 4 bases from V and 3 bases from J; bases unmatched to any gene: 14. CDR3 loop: CASSAGRVGQGDYYGYTF. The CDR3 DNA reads TGTGCCAGCAGTGCCGGACGGGTTGGACAGGGGGATTACTATGGCTACACCTTC.

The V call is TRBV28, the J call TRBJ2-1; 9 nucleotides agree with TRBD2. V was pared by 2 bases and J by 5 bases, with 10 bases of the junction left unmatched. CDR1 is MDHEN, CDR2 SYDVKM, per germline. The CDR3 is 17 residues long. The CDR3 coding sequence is TGTGCCAGCAGTTTACTCTTGTCTAGCGGGGAGGACAATGAGCAGTTCTTC. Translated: CASSLLLSSGEDNEQFF.

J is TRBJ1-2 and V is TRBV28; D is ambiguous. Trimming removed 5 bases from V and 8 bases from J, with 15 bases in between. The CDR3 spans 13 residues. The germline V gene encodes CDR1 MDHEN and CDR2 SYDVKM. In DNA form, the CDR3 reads TGTGCCAGCAGTCCCCCTTTACGGCGGGGCTACACCTTC. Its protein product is CASSPPLRRGYTF.

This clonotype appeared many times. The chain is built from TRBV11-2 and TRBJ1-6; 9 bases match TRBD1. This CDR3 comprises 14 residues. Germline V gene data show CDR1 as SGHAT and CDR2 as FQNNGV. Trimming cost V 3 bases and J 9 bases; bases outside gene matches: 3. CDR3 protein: CASSFGQGSSPLHF. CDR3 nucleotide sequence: TGTGCCAGCAGCTTCGGACAGGGGAGTTCACCCCTCCACTTT.

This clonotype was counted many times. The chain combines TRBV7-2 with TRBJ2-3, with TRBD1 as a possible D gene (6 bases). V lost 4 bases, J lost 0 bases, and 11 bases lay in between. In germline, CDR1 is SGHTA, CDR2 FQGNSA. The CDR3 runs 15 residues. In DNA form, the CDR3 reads TGTGCCAGCAGCTCCTGGACAGCTAGCACAGATACGCAGTATTTT. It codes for CASSSWTASTDTQYF.

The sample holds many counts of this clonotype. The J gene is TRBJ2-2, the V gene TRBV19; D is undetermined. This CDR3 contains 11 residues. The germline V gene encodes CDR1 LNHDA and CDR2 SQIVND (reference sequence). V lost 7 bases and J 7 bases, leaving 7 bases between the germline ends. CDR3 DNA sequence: TGTGCCAGTACCTTCGGCGGGGAGCTGTTTTTT. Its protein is CASTFGGELFF.

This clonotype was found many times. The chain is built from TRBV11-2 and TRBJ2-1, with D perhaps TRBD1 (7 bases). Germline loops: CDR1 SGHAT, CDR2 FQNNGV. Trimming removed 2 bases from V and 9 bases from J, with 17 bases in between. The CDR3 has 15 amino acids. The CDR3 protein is CASSLFRGEGSEQFF. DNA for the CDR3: TGTGCCAGCAGCTTATTCAGGGGGGAAGGCAGTGAGCAGTTCTTC. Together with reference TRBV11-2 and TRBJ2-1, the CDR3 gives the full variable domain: EAGVAQSPRYKIIEKRQSVAFWCNPISGHATLYWYQQILGQGPKLLIQFQNNGVVDDSQLPKDRFSAERLKGVDSTLKIQPAKLEDSAVYLCASSLFRGEGSEQFFGPGTRLTVL.